This T cell receptor beta chain came from a study of a mutant IDH1 vaccine in newly diagnosed glioma. The V and J ends lost 2 bases and 0 bases respectively, with 13 bases between them. Looked up from germline, CDR1 is SGHAT and CDR2 is FQNNGV. CDR3 length: 16 residues. The table came from immunoSEQ multiplex PCR; TCRdb's copy has only in-frame clones and leaves some out. The sample records tens of thousands of clones, about 88% being singletons. As for time point: week 11, during vaccination. Topical imiquimod accompanied each vaccine dose, which consisted of 300 ug of mutant IDH1 20-mer peptide. Study-level results: Changes in the top peripheral T cell clonotypes seemingly had no bearing on pseudoprogression.

Details on this clone: Its antigen is still unknown.

The receptor was derived from a woman aged 45-60 years with glioma. Here the sequenced sample was PBMCs, taken from a glioma patient whose treatment included an IDH1 peptide vaccine. This chain uses TRBV11-2 with TRBJ1-2, with D perhaps TRBD1 (5 bases). The chain's CDR3 is CASSLKSGLTNYGYTF. The CDR3 DNA reads as TGTGCCAGCAGCTTAAAATCGGGGCTAACTAACTATGGCTACACCTTC.